This T cell receptor (beta chain) was identified in a study of cytomegalovirus exposure and HLA in healthy donors. PCR employed 60 Vbeta and 13 Jbeta primers. Assay: immunoSEQ multiplex PCR; the TCRdb copy retains only in-frame clones and omits some. Among roughly 180,000 clones listed, approximately 84% were seen once. Study-wide findings and caveats: Several of the most significant clusters were apparently associated with common viral pathogens in a later analysis. The productive fraction for most TCR beta V segments was about 90% or about 30% in an earlier analysis.

Nominally healthy donors provided the samples, though records likely missed some immune exposures. Note on this clone: What it binds is not known.

The CDR3 has 15 residues. Germline values: CDR1 LNHDA, CDR2 SQIVND (reference sequence). With V trimmed by 6 bases and J by 1 base, 6 bases remained unmatched. This sequence joins TRBV19 and TRBJ2-7, with 10 bases identical to TRBD2. Sequencing was done on a sample of PBMCs. The sequence came from a man younger than 45 in good health and CMV-seronegative. Here the CDR3 reads CASSLLAGFSYEQYF. As DNA, the CDR3 is TGTGCCAGTAGCCTACTAGCGGGATTTTCCTACGAGCAGTACTTC.